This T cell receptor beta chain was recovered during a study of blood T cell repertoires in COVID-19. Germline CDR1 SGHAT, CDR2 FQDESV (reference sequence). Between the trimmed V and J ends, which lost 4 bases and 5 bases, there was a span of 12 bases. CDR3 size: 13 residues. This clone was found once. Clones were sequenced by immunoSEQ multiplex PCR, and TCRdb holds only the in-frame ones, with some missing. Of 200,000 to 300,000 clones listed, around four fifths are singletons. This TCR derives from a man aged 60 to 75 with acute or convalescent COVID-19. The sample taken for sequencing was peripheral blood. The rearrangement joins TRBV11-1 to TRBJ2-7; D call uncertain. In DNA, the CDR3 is TGTGCCAGCAGCTCGGTAAGCGCCGACGAGCAGTACTTC. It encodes CASSSVSADEQYF.